Listed below are T cell receptor beta chains from one sample, sequenced in a study of cytotoxic CD8 clonotypes in ibrutinib-treated CLL. Sequencing was performed with immunoSEQ multiplex PCR; in TCRdb, only in-frame clones are kept and a portion is missing. The sample carries about 140,000 clones, 60% to 80% recorded once. The specimen comprised PBMCs, sampled after 12 months of ibrutinib treatment. The receptors shown here come from a human donor with chronic lymphocytic leukemia. The CDR3 runs from the conserved cysteine through the conserved F or W. The D gene is left open where the match is weak. Not all rows give a size; the values are once, few, many and, for expanded clones, a class.

size: -
J: TRBJ1-2
D: TRBD1
V: TRBV6-6
DNA: TGTGCCAGCAGCCCCGCCCGGACAGGGGAGCATGGCTACACCTTC
CDR3: CASSPARTGEHGYTF

size: -
J: TRBJ1-5
D: TRBD1
V: TRBV4-2
DNA: TGTGCCAGCAGCCAAGATTCAGGGACAGGAGGCTATCAGCCCCAGCATTTT
CDR3: CASSQDSGTGGYQPQHF

size: -
J: TRBJ2-5
D: TRBD2
V: TRBV11-3
DNA: TGTGCCAGCAGCTTAGGGGGACCGGGAGGGCAAGAGACCCAGTACTTC
CDR3: CASSLGGPGGQETQYF

size: -
J: TRBJ2-3
D: -
V: TRBV7-2
DNA: TGTGCCAGCAGCTTTGTTACAGATACGCAGTATTTT
CDR3: CASSFVTDTQYF

size: -
J: TRBJ2-3
D: TRBD2
V: TRBV30
DNA: TGTGCCTGGAGTGACAATGCGGGGGCAGATACGCAGTATTTT
CDR3: CAWSDNAGADTQYF

size: -
J: TRBJ2-7
D: TRBD1
V: TRBV7-9
DNA: TGTGCCAGCAGCTTCCCCGGGACAGGGACCTACGAGCAGTACTTC
CDR3: CASSFPGTGTYEQYF

size: once
J: TRBJ1-5
D: -
V: TRBV28
DNA: TGTGCCAGCCTCGGGGGGGGACGGGGCAATCAGCCCCAGCATTTT
CDR3: CASLGGGRGNQPQHF

size: -
J: TRBJ1-5
D: -
V: TRBV7-9
DNA: TGTGCCAGCAGCTTAGTAATTGGGTTTCAGCCCCAGCATTTT
CDR3: CASSLVIGFQPQHF

size: -
J: TRBJ1-1
D: TRBD1
V: TRBV4-2
DNA: TGTGCCAGCAGCCAGAGTACCGCCGGGACAGCCAACACTGAAGCTTTCTTT
CDR3: CASSQSTAGTANTEAFF

size: few
J: TRBJ2-7
D: -
V: TRBV7-9
DNA: TGTGCCAGCAGCTCGACAGGCTCCTACGAGCAGTACTTC
CDR3: CASSSTGSYEQYF

size: -
J: TRBJ2-7
D: TRBD2
V: TRBV28
DNA: TGTGCCAGCAGTTCACCTAAAGGGCCCGGGGGGATGTACGAGCAGTACTTC
CDR3: CASSSPKGPGGMYEQYF

size: -
J: TRBJ2-1
D: -
V: TRBV7-8
DNA: TGTGCCAGCAGCTTAGATCCGATAAGCTCCTACAATGAGCAGTTCTTC
CDR3: CASSLDPISSYNEQFF

size: -
J: TRBJ1-5
D: TRBD1
V: TRBV7-3
DNA: TGTGCCAGCAGCTTAGTGGGACAGGGCTACAATCAGCCCCAGCATTTT
CDR3: CASSLVGQGYNQPQHF

size: -
J: TRBJ2-7
D: -
V: TRBV7-9
DNA: TGTGCCAACCGAGCGGGTGTCTACGAGCAGTACTTC
CDR3: CANRAGVYEQYF

size: -
J: TRBJ2-1
D: TRBD1
V: TRBV18
DNA: TGTGCCAGCTCACCACCGGGACAGGGGTCGTACAATGAGCAGTTCTTC
CDR3: CASSPPGQGSYNEQFF

size: -
J: TRBJ1-5
D: -
V: TRBV19
DNA: TGTGCCAGTAATTCGGACAGATTGAATCAGCCCCAGCATTTT
CDR3: CASNSDRLNQPQHF

size: -
J: TRBJ2-7
D: -
V: TRBV19
DNA: TGTGCCAGTAGTATATCCAGGACCTCCTACGAGCAGTACTTC
CDR3: CASSISRTSYEQYF

size: -
J: TRBJ2-1
D: TRBD1
V: TRBV27
DNA: TGTGCCAGCAGGACTGACAGGGCCTTTCGGGATGAGCAGTTCTTC
CDR3: CASRTDRAFRDEQFF